One sample yielded the 9 T cell receptor beta chains listed below, sequenced in a study of regulatory T cells in long-lasting Graves disease. In building TCR beta libraries, iRepertoire HTBI primers were used together with Arm-PCR of CDR3 regions. TCRdb passed the multiplex PCR reads through MiXCR, listing each CDR3 protein once. The sample has about 200,000 distinct CDR3 sequences; approximately 20% are singletons. Sample time point: newly diagnosed GD, antithyroid drugs for less than 3 months. Making the TCR library involved RNA that had been extracted from PBMCs. The sequenced sample was peripheral blood mononuclear cells (PBMCs), obtained at new diagnosis, from a patient treated with antithyroid drugs. These receptors were collected from a female donor with Graves disease.

At least ten counts were recorded for this clonotype. The chain carries TRBV2 and TRBJ1-5, with 9 bases lining up with TRBD1. Germline V gene data show CDR1 as SNHLY and CDR2 as FYNNEI. Trimming cost V 5 bases and J 1 base; bases outside gene matches: 3. There are 15 residues in the CDR3. DNA for the CDR3: TGTGCCAGCAGTATCGGACAGGGGAGCAATCAGCCCCAGCATTTT. Translated, it gives CASSIGQGSNQPQHF.

The gene calls are TRBV29-1 and TRBJ2-6; the D is unclear. The CDR3 runs to 16 residues. Germline V gene lookup returns CDR1 SQVTM and CDR2 ANQGSEA. V was pared by 4 bases and J by 0 bases, with 13 bases between. The chain's CDR3 is CSVVGREISGANVLTF. CDR3 nucleotide sequence: TGCAGCGTTGTAGGCAGAGAAATCTCTGGGGCCAACGTCCTGACTTTC.

This clonotype was seen repeatedly, ten times or more. The rearrangement joins TRBV5-5 to TRBJ2-1; a weak D match, TRBD2 (6 bases). This CDR3 contains 15 residues. The germline V gene encodes CDR1 SGHKS and CDR2 YYEKEE (reference sequence). V was pared by 4 bases and J by 8 bases, with 19 bases between. The CDR3 protein is CASSRSGGVSYEQFF. DNA for the CDR3: TGTGCCAGCAGCCGATCGGGCGGGGTGTCGTATGAGCAGTTCTTC.

This clonotype was picked up one time. The CDR3 nucleotides are TGCAGCTTACAGCGGGACAGGGGATCGACCCAGTACTTC. This codes for CSLQRDRGSTQYF. The rearrangement joins TRBV29-1 to TRBJ2-5, with TRBD1 matching 10 bases. CDR3 length: 13 amino acids. V lost 8 bases, J lost 7 bases, and 10 bases stayed unmatched. Germline V gives CDR1 SQVTM, CDR2 ANQGSEA.

This chain links TRBV5-1 with TRBJ1-1; 10 bases align to TRBD1. V lost 4 bases and J lost 6; bases outside the gene matches: 6. The CDR3 sequence is 14 residues long. Per germline, CDR1 SGHRS and CDR2 YFSETQ. Here the CDR3 DNA reads TGCGCCAGCAGCATTCCGGGACAGGGGTCTGAAGCTTTCTTT. Amino acids: CASSIPGQGSEAFF.

Details on this clonotype: A much larger clone is a single base away; this may be a read error. This chain connects TRBV9 to TRBJ2-1; perhaps TRBD1 as D (5 bases). Germline V gene lookup returns CDR1 SGDLS and CDR2 YYNGEE. This CDR3 comprises 15 residues. CDR3 in amino acids: CAGSVGARAYNEQFF. The CDR3 DNA reads TGTGCCGGCAGCGTAGGGGCTAGAGCCTACAATGAGCAGTTCTTC.

This clonotype appeared many times. The J gene is TRBJ1-1, the V gene TRBV11-3; D ambiguous. The V end lost 4 bases, the J end lost 11 bases, and 20 bases lay between the germline ends. The CDR3 is made up of 14 amino acids. CDR1 SGHNT and CDR2 YENEEA come from the germline V gene. CDR3 amino acids: CASSSPGGYSIAFF. The CDR3 DNA reads as TGTGCCAGCAGCTCCCCGGGCGGATATTCGATCGCTTTCTTT.

The table lists this clonotype with many counts. The chain uses TRBV12-3 or TRBV12-4 and TRBJ2-1; D is undetermined. CDR3 length: 11 amino acids. Trimming cost V 3 bases and J 10 bases, with 7 bases left between them. CDR3 nucleotide sequence: TGTGCCAGCAGTTTCCTGGGGGAGCAGTTCTTC. As protein: CASSFLGEQFF.

This clonotype has a count of ten or more. CDR3 amino acids: CASSSTDRPYEQYF. The CDR3 DNA sequence: TGTGCCAGCAGCTCCACCGACAGGCCCTACGAGCAGTACTTC. This chain joins TRBV7-9 and TRBJ2-7, with D possibly matching TRBD1 (6 bases). In germline, CDR1 is SEHNR, CDR2 FQNEAQ (reference sequence). Between the trimmed V and J ends, which lost 4 bases and 2 bases, there was a span of 12 bases. This CDR3 region has 14 residues. The full variable domain, rest sourced from reference TRBV7-9 and TRBJ2-7, is DTGVSQNPRHKITKRGQNVTFRCDPISEHNRLYWYRQTLGQGPEFLTYFQNEAQLEKSRLLSDRFSAERPKGSFSTLEIQRTEQGDSAMYLCASSSTDRPYEQYFGPGTRLTVT.